This passage covers 5 T cell receptor beta chains from one sample sequenced in a study of siplizumab effects on memory and regulatory T cells. Sequenced by immunoSEQ multiplex PCR; TCRdb stores in-frame clones only, minus some. The data contain over 95,000 clones, 80% to 95% of them seen just once; the ten biggest clones take up 0.16%. The material sequenced was non-Treg CD4+ T cells sorted from blood. The origin of the receptors is a human donor in good health.

V is TRBV6-5 and J is TRBJ2-7; 14 positions match TRBD2. Germline trimming cut 5 bases from V and 3 bases from J; bases unmatched to any gene: 3. The V gene's germline CDR1 is MNHEY and CDR2 SVGAGI. The CDR3 is made up of 15 amino acids. For the CDR3, the DNA is TGTGCCAGCAGTCGACTAGCGGGGGGGATCTACGAGCAGTACTTC. It encodes CASSRLAGGIYEQYF.

The chain has TRBV19 and TRBJ2-1; 12 bases fit TRBD2. Losses at the gene ends were 6 bases for V and 10 bases for J; bases not matched to a gene: 4. This CDR3 spans 13 amino acids. Germline V CDR1 and CDR2: LNHDA, SQIVND (reference sequence). Here the CDR3 DNA reads TGTGCCAGTAGAGCCGGGACTAGCGGGGAGCAGTTCTTC. Encoded protein: CASRAGTSGEQFF.

The chain is built from TRBV4-1 and TRBJ1-2; 7 bases map to TRBD1. Germline lookup yields CDR1 MGHRA and CDR2 YSYEKL. CDR3 length: 15 amino acids. The J segment lost 8 bases and the V segment lost 3 bases, leaving 12 bases of the junction unmatched. CDR3 loop: CASSQGGTVRGGYTF. The CDR3 bases are TGCGCCAGCAGCCAGGGGGGGACAGTCAGAGGCGGCTACACCTTC.

This chain uses TRBV5-1 with TRBJ1-5; 7 bases are a match to TRBD1. J gave up 4 bases and V 2 bases, and 6 bases lay outside the gene matches. CDR1 SGHRS and CDR2 YFSETQ come from the germline V gene. This CDR3 is built from 15 residues. The CDR3 region has the DNA TGCGCCAGCAGCTTAGGGACAGCCCAAAATCAGCCCCAGCATTTT. This gives the protein CASSLGTAQNQPQHF.

The rearrangement joins TRBV10-1 to TRBJ2-2; D call uncertain. The CDR3 sequence is 14 residues long. V was cut by 7 bases and J by 1 base, with 10 bases left in between. CDR1 WNHNN and CDR2 SYGVQD come from the germline V gene (reference sequence). This CDR3 reads CASTSELNTGELFF. CDR3 in DNA: TGCGCCAGCACCTCAGAGTTGAACACCGGGGAGCTGTTTTTT.